This T cell receptor beta chain derives from a study of identical twins. Remarks on this clonotype: Its antigen is currently unknown.

A universal primer binding site was introduced by template switching. The final cDNA contained unique molecular identifiers. From the 5' RACE reads, TCRdb called clonotypes with MiXCR, one entry per CDR3 protein. The table records approximately 1.8 million distinct CDR3 sequences, 25% to 35% of them present only once. Notes on the study in general: For cord blood, abundant beta clonotypes had fewer insertions, unlike memory repertoires, which showed none.

Germline V gives CDR1 LGHDT, CDR2 YNNKEL (reference sequence). After removal of 1 base from V and 3 bases from J, the junction contained 5 bases not matched to a gene. CDR3 length: 17 residues. Source material: cord blood. The origin of this receptor is a newborn girl in good health. This sequence joins TRBV3-1 and TRBJ2-3; 12 positions agree with TRBD2. The CDR3 is CASSQAPGLAGTDTQYF. CDR3 nucleotides: TGTGCCAGCAGCCAAGCGCCTGGACTAGCGGGGACAGATACGCAGTATTTT.